Presented here are 2 T cell receptor beta chains from one specimen sequenced in a study of blood T cells in healthy people across ages. Primers used in a second PCR of about 6 to 12 cycles were a sample-barcoded 5' primer and a J-beta primer mix. Via MiXCR, TCRdb re-called the 5' RACE reads, giving one row per CDR3 protein. The sample consists of around 990,000 distinct CDR3 sequences, 20% to 25% of them appearing once. The same sample was also studied in work on T cells of mothers and their children.

What was sequenced was blood. The receptors were sampled from a girl aged 2 to 9 in good health.

The chain joins TRBV2 to TRBJ2-5; tentative D call: TRBD2 (5 bases). The CDR3 has 16 residues. V was pared by 0 bases and J by 4 bases, with 15 bases between. Per the germline V gene, CDR1 is SNHLY and CDR2 is FYNNEI. The CDR3 DNA sequence: TGTGCCAGCAGTGAAGCTGACGGGATGGCTGGAGAGACCCAGTACTTC. This gives the protein CASSEADGMAGETQYF.

V and J are TRBV11-2 and TRBJ2-1, with 9 bases matching TRBD2. The CDR3 covers 15 residues. The ends lost 3 bases at V and 5 bases at J; junction bases unmatched: 5. Germline V gene sequence: CDR1 SGHAT, CDR2 FQNNGV. DNA of the CDR3: TGTGCCAGCAGCTTGCGGGAGGGCCGAAACAATGAGCAGTTCTTC. Translated, it gives CASSLREGRNNEQFF.